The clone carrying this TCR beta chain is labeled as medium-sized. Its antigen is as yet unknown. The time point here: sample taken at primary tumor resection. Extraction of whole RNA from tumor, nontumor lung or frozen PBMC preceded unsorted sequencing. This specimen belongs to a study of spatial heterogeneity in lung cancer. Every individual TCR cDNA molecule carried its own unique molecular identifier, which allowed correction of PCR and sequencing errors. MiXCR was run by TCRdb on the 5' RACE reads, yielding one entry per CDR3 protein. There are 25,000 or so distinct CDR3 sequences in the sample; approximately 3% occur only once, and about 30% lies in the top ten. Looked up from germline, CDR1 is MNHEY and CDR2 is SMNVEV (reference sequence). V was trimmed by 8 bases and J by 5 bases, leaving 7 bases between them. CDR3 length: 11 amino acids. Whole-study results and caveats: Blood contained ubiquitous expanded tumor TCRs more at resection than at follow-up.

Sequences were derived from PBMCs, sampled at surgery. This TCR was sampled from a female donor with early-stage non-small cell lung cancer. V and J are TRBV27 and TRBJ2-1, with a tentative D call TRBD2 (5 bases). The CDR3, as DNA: TGTGCCAGCGCGGGTAACAATGAGCAGTTCTTC. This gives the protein CASAGNNEQFF.